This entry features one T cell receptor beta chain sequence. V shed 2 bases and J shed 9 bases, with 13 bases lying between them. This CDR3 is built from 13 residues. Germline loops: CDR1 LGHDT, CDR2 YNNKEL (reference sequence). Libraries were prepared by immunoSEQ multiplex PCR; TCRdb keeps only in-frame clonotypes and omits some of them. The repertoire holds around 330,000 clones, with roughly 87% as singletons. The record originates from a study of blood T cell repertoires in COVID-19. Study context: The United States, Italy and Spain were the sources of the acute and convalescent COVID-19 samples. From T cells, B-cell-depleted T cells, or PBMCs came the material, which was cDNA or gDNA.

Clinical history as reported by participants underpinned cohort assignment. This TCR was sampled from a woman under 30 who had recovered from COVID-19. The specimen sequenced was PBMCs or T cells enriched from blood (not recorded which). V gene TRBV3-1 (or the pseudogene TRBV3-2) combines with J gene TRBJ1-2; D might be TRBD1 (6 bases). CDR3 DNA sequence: TGTGCCAGCAGCCAAAGGGCCCAGGGGAGCTACACCTTC. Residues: CASSQRAQGSYTF.